A single sample is the source of the 8 T cell receptor beta chains below, sequenced in a study of blood T cell repertoires in COVID-19. Some clones are missing from TCRdb's copy, which holds only in-frame ones; the method was immunoSEQ multiplex PCR. The table shows roughly 240,000 clones, with roughly 86% occurring only once. Sample: peripheral blood. Receptors originate from an older woman who had recovered from COVID-19.

The chain has TRBV14 and TRBJ2-5; D perhaps matches TRBD1 (5 bases). The V end was cut by 0 bases, the J end by 2 bases, with 7 bases between. CDR3 size: 14 residues. Germline V lookup: CDR1 SGHDN, CDR2 FVKESK. DNA of the CDR3: TGTGCCAGCAGCCAAGATGCAGGGCAAGAGACCCAGTACTTC. This translates into CASSQDAGQETQYF.

The count of this clone is one. The chain is built from TRBV11-2 and TRBJ1-2; D is ambiguous. The CDR3 length is 17 residues. V was trimmed by 4 bases and J by 6 bases, leaving 24 bases between them. Germline loops: CDR1 SGHAT, CDR2 FQNNGV. CDR3 in DNA: TGTGCCAGCAGCTCACTCCCACAGCCACCCGACGGCAATGGCTACACCTTC. It translates to CASSSLPQPPDGNGYTF.

The chain combines TRBV2 with TRBJ2-3; 11 bases are shared with TRBD2. Germline lookup yields CDR1 SNHLY and CDR2 FYNNEI. The CDR3 contains 19 residues. The junction had 15 bases not matched to a gene; V was cut back by 6 bases and J by 1 base. CDR3 DNA sequence: TGTGCCAGCAGCCTAAGGGTGGTAGCGGGGGGGCGTGGCACAGATACGCAGTATTTT. It codes for CASSLRVVAGGRGTDTQYF.

V and J are TRBV7-2 and TRBJ2-7; 11 bases are a match to TRBD1. The trim removed 5 bases at V and 3 bases at J, leaving 3 bases unmatched. CDR3 length: 14 residues. CDR1 is SGHTA and CDR2 is FQGNSA in the germline V gene. The chain's CDR3 is CASSGGQGGYEQYF. The CDR3 region has the DNA TGTGCCAGCAGCGGGGGACAGGGGGGCTACGAGCAGTACTTC.

As DNA, the CDR3 is TGTGCCAGCAGCTTTAGCGGGGGTATTAACGAGCAGTACTTC. As protein: CASSFSGGINEQYF. The genes are TRBV7-2 and TRBJ2-7; 9 bases align to TRBD2. V lost 3 bases to trimming and J lost 5 bases; unmatched junction nucleotides: 5. The CDR3 covers 14 residues. Germline CDR1 is SGHTA and CDR2 is FQGNSA.

This chain links TRBV3-1 (or the pseudogene TRBV3-2) with TRBJ2-7; 8 positions match TRBD1. CDR1 and CDR2 (germline): LGHDT, YNNKEL (reference sequence). The CDR3 totals 14 residues. J lost 3 bases, V lost 3 bases, and 4 bases had no gene match. This chain's CDR3 is CASSQGQAFYEQYF. The CDR3, as DNA: TGTGCCAGCAGCCAGGGACAGGCTTTCTACGAGCAGTACTTC.

This clone was seen a handful of times. This rearrangement joins TRBV15 to TRBJ1-1; the D gene is possibly TRBD1 (5 bases). This CDR3 contains 15 residues. Trimming left V 4 bases short and J 13 bases short, with 25 bases between. The germline gives CDR1 LNHNV, CDR2 YYDKDF (reference sequence). The CDR3 coding sequence is TGTGCCACCAGCATACCCCGGGGCCGGGGGGTTGAGCATTTCTTT. Translating it yields CATSIPRGRGVEHFF.

This clone was observed a single time. The CDR3 loop reads CASSQLAGLGRNTEAFF. The DNA for the CDR3 is TGTGCCAGCAGCCAACTAGCGGGACTGGGGCGGAACACTGAAGCTTTCTTT. This chain joins TRBV14 and TRBJ1-1; maybe TRBD1 (5 bases). Germline V gene data show CDR1 as SGHDN and CDR2 as FVKESK. Trimming removed 2 bases at V and 1 base at J, with 17 bases between. The CDR3 extends over 17 amino acids.